A single sample gave rise to the 21 T cell receptor beta chains below, sequenced in a study of regulatory T cells in long-lasting Graves disease. TCR beta libraries were built with iRepertoire HTBI primers and Arm-PCR of CDR3 regions. MiXCR, applied by TCRdb to the multiplex PCR reads, yields one record per CDR3 protein. The sample includes around 500,000 distinct CDR3 sequences, approximately 13% of them seen just once. Documented time point: newly diagnosed GD, antithyroid drugs for less than 3 months. RNA from PBMCs was the source of the TCR library. These data were also reused for a study on T cells in Graves' hyperthyroidism and ophthalmopathy.

The sequencing here drew on peripheral blood mononuclear cells (PBMCs), taken at new diagnosis, from a patient treated with antithyroid drugs. These receptor sequences come from a man under 40 with Graves disease.

This clonotype was detected many times. V usage is TRBV6-1 and J usage is TRBJ1-1; no clear D gene. The CDR3 is 10 amino acids. V was trimmed by 3 bases and J by 6 bases, leaving 2 bases between them. CDR1 is MNHNS, CDR2 SASEGT, per germline. This CDR3 reads CASSDAEAFF. CDR3 bases: TGTGCCAGCAGTGACGCTGAAGCTTTCTTT.

This clonotype was observed at least ten times. CDR3 nucleotides: TGTGCCAGCCGGGGACGGCCAGATCCGCTCTCTGGAAACACCATATATTTT. Encoded protein: CASRGRPDPLSGNTIYF. The chain carries TRBV18 and TRBJ1-3; possible D gene TRBD1, 5 bases. The CDR3 extends over 17 amino acids. V lost 8 bases and J 0 bases, leaving 20 bases between the germline ends. From germline, CDR1 is KGHSH and CDR2 LQKENI.

The chain recombines TRBV5-1 with TRBJ1-1; 8 nucleotides match TRBD1. V shed 4 bases and J 4 bases; nucleotides not matched to a gene: 9. The CDR3 sequence is 15 residues long. Germline loops: CDR1 SGHRS, CDR2 YFSETQ. CDR3 residues: CASSPGQGRATEAFF. The CDR3 DNA is TGCGCCAGCAGCCCCGGACAGGGCCGGGCCACTGAAGCTTTCTTT.

The chain recombines TRBV29-1 with TRBJ2-1; 13 bases fit TRBD2. CDR1 and CDR2 from the germline V gene are SQVTM and ANQGSEA. The CDR3 is made up of 14 amino acids. V lost 7 bases to trimming and J lost 8 bases; unmatched junction nucleotides: 8. Here the CDR3 reads CSGRTSGRGDEQFF. DNA of the CDR3: TGCAGCGGGAGGACTAGCGGGAGAGGTGATGAGCAGTTCTTC.

A few counts support this clonotype. This chain joins TRBV18 and TRBJ2-1; 8 bases agree with TRBD2. V gave up 3 bases and J gave up 6 bases; unmatched junction bases: 7. This CDR3 region has 15 residues. The germline V gene has CDR1 KGHSH and CDR2 LQKENI. CDR3 coding DNA: TGTGCCAGCTCACCGTGGGGGCGGGAGGTCAATGAGCAGTTCTTC. Protein: CASSPWGREVNEQFF. The full variable domain, rest sourced from reference TRBV18 and TRBJ2-1, is NAGVMQNPRHLVRRRGQEARLRCSPMKGHSHVYWYRQLPEEGLKFMVYLQKENIIDESGMPKERFSAEFPKEGPSILRIQQVVRGDSAAYFCASSPWGREVNEQFFGPGTRLTVL.

This clonotype was seen many times. The J gene is TRBJ1-1, the V gene TRBV29-1; 10 positions agree with TRBD1. This CDR3 is built from 14 residues. Trimming at V came to 5 bases and at J to 5 bases, leaving 8 bases not matched to a gene. The V gene's germline CDR1 is SQVTM and CDR2 ANQGSEA. CDR3 region: CSVTRTGGGTEAFF. CDR3 bases: TGCAGCGTTACACGGACAGGGGGTGGAACTGAAGCTTTCTTT.

This chain joins TRBV7-9 and TRBJ2-3, with D possibly called TRBD1 or TRBD2 (5 bases each). Germline V gene sequence: CDR1 SEHNR, CDR2 FQNEAQ (reference sequence). The CDR3 loop spans 15 amino acids. Between the trimmed V and J ends, which lost 8 bases and 2 bases, there was a span of 17 bases. The CDR3 loop is CASLRGPLPTDTQYF. Written as DNA, the CDR3 is TGTGCCAGCTTGAGGGGTCCCTTACCCACAGATACGCAGTATTTT.

This clonotype showed up many times. The chain links TRBV20-1 to TRBJ2-1, with 9 nucleotides matching TRBD2. Trimming cost V 2 bases and J 6 bases; bases outside gene matches: 5. The germline V gene has CDR1 DFQATT and CDR2 SNEGSKA (reference sequence). The CDR3 is 14 amino acids. CDR3 coding DNA: TGCAGTGCTAGAAGGACTAGCGCATTCAATGAGCAGTTCTTC. This gives the protein CSARRTSAFNEQFF.

The J gene is TRBJ2-3, the V gene TRBV30; 7 nucleotides agree with TRBD2. V dropped 0 bases and J dropped 5; count of bases not matched to a gene: 8. The germline gives CDR1 GTSNPN, CDR2 SVGIG (reference sequence). The CDR3 has 15 amino acids. The CDR3 nucleotides are TGTGCCTGGAGTGTTGGGGCGGGAGTGCAAGATACGCAGTATTTT. It is translated as CAWSVGAGVQDTQYF.

A remark on this clonotype: A much more abundant neighbour one base away suggests this may be a read error. The genes are TRBV5-1 and TRBJ2-1; perhaps TRBD2 as D (5 bases). The length of the CDR3 is 15 residues. CDR1 is SGHRS, CDR2 YFSETQ, per germline. The DNA of the CDR3 is TGCCCCAGCAGCAACCTATGGGAGTACGACAATGAGCAGTTCTTC. This codes for CPSSNLWEYDNEQFF.

The rearrangement links TRBV29-1 to TRBJ1-5; a possible D gene is TRBD1 (6 bases). The CDR3 spans 13 residues. Germline assignment: CDR1 SQVTM and CDR2 ANQGSEA. V lost 7 bases to trimming and J lost 7 bases, with 17 bases between them. CDR3 residues: CSAKDSAGQPQHF. CDR3 DNA: TGCAGCGCCAAGGACAGCGCGGGGCAGCCCCAGCATTTT.

This clonotype was found many times. A junction end diverges from the germline sequence, so it may reflect a read error. V is TRBV12-3 or TRBV12-4 and J is TRBJ1-5, with 9 positions matching TRBD1. The CDR3 sequence is 18 residues long. This CDR3 reads CVSTPGTGYYSGNQPQHF. CDR3 sequence (DNA): TGTGTCAGCACGCCTGGGACAGGGTATTATAGCGGCAATCAGCCCCAGCATTTT.

The CDR3 DNA reads TGTGCCAGCTCCGGGGGCGTCAATCAGCCCCAGCATTTT. Encoded protein: CASSGGVNQPQHF. This chain joins TRBV18 and TRBJ1-5, with TRBD1 as a possible D gene (6 bases). Germline values: CDR1 KGHSH, CDR2 LQKENI. The CDR3 length is 13 residues. V gave up 6 bases and J gave up 3 bases, with 9 bases separating them.

This clonotype was detected many times. The chain employs TRBV2 and TRBJ1-1; D is uncertain. V shed 3 bases and J shed 0 bases, with 20 bases lying between them. From germline, CDR1 is SNHLY and CDR2 FYNNEI. This CDR3 is built from 18 residues. The CDR3 is CASSEPPRAGYVNTEAFF. The CDR3, as DNA: TGTGCCAGCAGTGAGCCTCCCCGGGCCGGTTACGTGAACACTGAAGCTTTCTTT.

This clonotype was found many times. The chain is built from TRBV30 and TRBJ2-7; no clear D. This CDR3 spans 15 amino acids. Trimming took off 0 bases at V and 3 bases at J, with 15 bases between the two ends. The V gene's germline CDR1 is GTSNPN and CDR2 SVGIG (reference sequence). The CDR3 region is CAWSVRGSWDYEQYF. The CDR3 DNA sequence: TGTGCCTGGAGTGTACGTGGTAGTTGGGACTACGAGCAGTACTTC.

J is TRBJ2-1 and V is TRBV2; TRBD2 matches at 8 bases. The J call is in doubt because the DNA end fits TRBJ2-5 better. This CDR3 spans 15 amino acids. Germline V gives CDR1 SNHLY, CDR2 FYNNEI. CDR3 protein: CASSPAGLDVETQYF. Written as DNA, the CDR3 is TGTGCCAGCAGTCCCGCGGGACTAGACGTAGAGACCCAGTACTTC.

The V and J genes are TRBV12-5 and TRBJ2-7; no definite D call. The germline gives CDR1 LGHNT, CDR2 FRNRAP. The CDR3 spans 11 residues. Trimming cost V 2 bases and J 4 bases, with 3 bases left between them. The CDR3 protein is CASGLQYEQYF. The DNA of the CDR3 is TGTGCTAGTGGTTTGCAGTACGAGCAGTACTTC.

This rearrangement joins TRBV14 to TRBJ1-1, with no clear D. Trimming shortened V by 0 bases and J by 1 base, and 9 bases separated the two germline ends. This CDR3 spans 15 amino acids. Germline assignment: CDR1 SGHDN and CDR2 FVKESK. The CDR3, as DNA: TGTGCCAGCAGCCAAGAGATGGGCACGAACACTGAAGCTTTCTTT. This codes for CASSQEMGTNTEAFF.

A few counts support this clonotype. The rearrangement links TRBV5-5 to TRBJ2-5, with D maybe TRBD2 (5 bases). This CDR3 comprises 14 residues. Trimming pared 1 base from V and 5 bases from J, leaving 12 bases between. Germline lookup yields CDR1 SGHKS and CDR2 YYEKEE (reference sequence). DNA for the CDR3: TGTGCCAGCAGCTTGAACCAGCGGACGGAGACCCAGTACTTC. This codes for CASSLNQRTETQYF. The variable domain in full, with the rest retrieved from reference TRBV5-5 and TRBJ2-5, is DAGVTQSPTHLIKTRGQQVTLRCSPISGHKSVSWYQQVLGQGPQFIFQYYEKEERGRGNFPDRFSARQFPNYSSELNVNALLLGDSALYLCASSLNQRTETQYFGPGTRLLVL.

Only a few counts were recorded for this clonotype. The chain uses TRBV27 and TRBJ1-2, with unresolved D. Germline values: CDR1 MNHEY, CDR2 SMNVEV (reference sequence). V was shortened by 6 bases and J by 4 bases, with 27 bases between the two germline ends. The CDR3 sequence is 18 residues long. This CDR3 reads CASSSLESRQQDSYGYTF. The DNA for the CDR3 is TGTGCCAGCAGCTCCCTCGAGTCTCGGCAGCAAGACTCCTATGGCTACACCTTC.

This clonotype was found many times. The genes are TRBV9 and TRBJ2-7, with 7 nucleotides matching TRBD2. The CDR3 loop spans 13 amino acids. Losses at the gene ends were 5 bases for V and 7 bases for J; bases not matched to a gene: 9. Germline V gives CDR1 SGDLS, CDR2 YYNGEE. DNA for the CDR3: TGTGCCAGCAGTTCCCGACTAGCCTCGGAGCAGTACTTC. As protein: CASSSRLASEQYF.